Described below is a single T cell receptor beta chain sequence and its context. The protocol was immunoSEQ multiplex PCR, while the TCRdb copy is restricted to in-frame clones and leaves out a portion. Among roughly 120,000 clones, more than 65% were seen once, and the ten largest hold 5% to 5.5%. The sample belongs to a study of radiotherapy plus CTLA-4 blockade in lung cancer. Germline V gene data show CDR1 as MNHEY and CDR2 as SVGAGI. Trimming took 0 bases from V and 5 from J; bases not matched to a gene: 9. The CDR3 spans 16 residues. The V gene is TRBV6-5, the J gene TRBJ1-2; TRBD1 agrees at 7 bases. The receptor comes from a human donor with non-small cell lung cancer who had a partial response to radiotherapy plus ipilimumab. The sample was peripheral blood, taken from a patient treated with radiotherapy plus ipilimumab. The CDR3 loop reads CASSYSNIGGVYGYTF. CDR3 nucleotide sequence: TGTGCCAGCAGTTACTCGAATATAGGGGGCGTTTATGGCTACACCTTC.